A selection of T cell receptor beta chains follows, all from one sample in a study of CD8 T cells in ankylosing spondylitis. Using its own MiXCR run on the 5' RACE reads, TCRdb lists one record per CDR3 protein. The repertoire consists of 380,000 or so distinct CDR3 sequences, with approximately 22% occurring once and the leading ten covering around 13%. Sequencing was carried out using blood, either unsorted or a sorted T cell fraction (not recorded which). The receptors were sampled from a male donor with ankylosing spondylitis or in good health (not recorded which). The CDR3 runs from the conserved cysteine through the conserved F or W. A D gene is named only where the DNA matches it firmly. The listing skips clone size in some rows; elsewhere it reads once, few, many or a size class.

V: TRBV20-1
length: 15
J: TRBJ2-7
D: NA
size: few
DNA: TGCAGTGCCACCCGCGGCGAGGGGGAACTCTACGAGCAGTACTTC
CDR3: CSATRGEGELYEQYF

V: TRBV7-9
length: 17
J: TRBJ2-2
D: NA
size: NA
DNA: TGTGCCAGCAGCCTCCGTGGGACTCAGAGCTACACCGGGGAGCTGTTTTTT
CDR3: CASSLRGTQSYTGELFF

V: TRBV7-3
length: 15
J: TRBJ2-2
D: NA
size: few
DNA: TGTGCCAGCAGACCCTCCGACCTGGACACCGGGGAGCTGTTTTTT
CDR3: CASRPSDLDTGELFF

V: TRBV24-1
length: 16
J: TRBJ2-1
D: TRBD1
size: NA
DNA: TGTGCCACCAGTGATAGTACAGGGGGCTCCTACAATGAGCAGTTCTTC
CDR3: CATSDSTGGSYNEQFF

V: TRBV29-1
length: 11
J: TRBJ2-7
D: NA
size: few
DNA: TGCAGCGCCCTGGGGTGGTACGAGCAGTACTTC
CDR3: CSALGWYEQYF

V: TRBV27
length: 16
J: TRBJ2-5
D: TRBD2
size: few
DNA: TGTGCCAGCAGTTCCCAACTAGCGGGGGTATCGGAGACCCAGTACTTC
CDR3: CASSSQLAGVSETQYF

V: TRBV20-1
length: 18
J: TRBJ2-3
D: TRBD1
size: NA
DNA: TGCAGTGCTAGAGACCCTAAGAAAGACAGGGAAAGCACAGATACGCAGTATTTT
CDR3: CSARDPKKDRESTDTQYF

V: TRBV6-1
length: 16
J: TRBJ2-2
D: NA
size: NA
DNA: TGTGCCAGCAGCCCCCCCCCGAGCCCGAACACCGGGGAGCTGTTTTTT
CDR3: CASSPPPSPNTGELFF

V: TRBV12-3/TRBV12-4
length: 14
J: TRBJ2-3
D: TRBD2
size: many
DNA: TGTGCCAGCAGCTTAGCGGGGAACACAGATACGCAGTATTTT
CDR3: CASSLAGNTDTQYF

V: TRBV28
length: 16
J: TRBJ2-5
D: NA
size: few
DNA: TGTGCCAGCAGTCTGGTTTCCAGACTCCCTGTTGGGACCCAGTACTTC
CDR3: CASSLVSRLPVGTQYF

V: TRBV7-9
length: 16
J: TRBJ2-1
D: TRBD1
size: few
DNA: TGTGCCAGCAGGCACTACCGGGACAGGGGGTATGATGAGCAGTTCTTC
CDR3: CASRHYRDRGYDEQFF

V: TRBV27
length: 14
J: TRBJ2-7
D: TRBD1
size: few
DNA: TGTGCCAGCAGTCCTGGACAGGGACCGGGCGAGCAGTACTTC
CDR3: CASSPGQGPGEQYF

V: TRBV19
length: 14
J: TRBJ2-2
D: TRBD2
size: NA
DNA: TGTGCCAGTAGTATAAGCGGGACGGGCGGGGAGCTGTTTTTT
CDR3: CASSISGTGGELFF

V: TRBV7-8
length: 18
J: TRBJ2-3
D: TRBD2
size: NA
DNA: TGTGCCAGCAGCTTAGCGCGGTCTAGCGGGGGGGCAGGAGATACGCAGTATTTT
CDR3: CASSLARSSGGAGDTQYF

V: TRBV11-2
length: 14
J: TRBJ1-2
D: NA
size: few
DNA: TGTGCCAGCAGCTTAGAATATGGAATTTATGGCTACACCTTC
CDR3: CASSLEYGIYGYTF

V: TRBV24-1
length: 16
J: TRBJ2-2
D: TRBD1
size: NA
DNA: TGTGCCACCAGTGATCCGGGACAGGGAAACACCGGGGAGCTGTTTTTT
CDR3: CATSDPGQGNTGELFF

V: TRBV6-5
length: 15
J: TRBJ2-5
D: NA
size: few
DNA: TGTGCCAGCAGTTATGATGGGCGTCAGGTAGAGACCCAGTACTTC
CDR3: CASSYDGRQVETQYF

V: TRBV4-2
length: 16
J: TRBJ1-4
D: TRBD1
size: many
DNA: TGTGCCAGCAGCACGACTGGACAGGCCACCAATGAAAAACTGTTTTTT
CDR3: CASSTTGQATNEKLFF

V: TRBV29-1
length: 17
J: TRBJ2-3
D: TRBD2
size: few
DNA: TGCAGCACATCTGATTTAGCGGGGGGGCCTGGAGCAGATACGCAGTATTTT
CDR3: CSTSDLAGGPGADTQYF

V: TRBV29-1
length: 14
J: TRBJ2-7
D: NA
size: NA
DNA: TGCAGCGTTGTTGTGGCAGCCTACTCCTACGAGCAGTACTTC
CDR3: CSVVVAAYSYEQYF

V: TRBV10-3
length: 14
J: TRBJ2-5
D: TRBD1
size: NA
DNA: TGTGCCATCTCCACAACCGGGACAGGGGATTTCAAGTACTTC
CDR3: CAISTTGTGDFKYF

V: TRBV2
length: 17
J: TRBJ2-5
D: NA
size: NA
DNA: TGTGCCAGCAGTGGAAAGTGGGGGGACCGGGAGTTCGAGACCCAGTACTTC
CDR3: CASSGKWGDREFETQYF

V: TRBV12-3/TRBV12-4
length: 17
J: TRBJ2-2
D: TRBD2
size: NA
DNA: TGTGCCAGCAGTTTAGCGCTTGGGACTACGAACACCCGGGAGCTGTTTTTT
CDR3: CASSLALGTTNTRELFF

V: TRBV7-9
length: 13
J: TRBJ1-2
D: NA
size: NA
DNA: TGTGCCAGCAGCTTTTCGGGGGGTCATGGCTACACCTTC
CDR3: CASSFSGGHGYTF

V: TRBV6-5
length: 13
J: TRBJ1-2
D: NA
size: few
DNA: TGTGCCAGCAGTTATTGGTCGAACTATGGCTACACCTTC
CDR3: CASSYWSNYGYTF

V: TRBV11-2
length: 13
J: TRBJ1-1
D: NA
size: NA
DNA: TGTGCCAGCAGCTTAGGAGGGATCACTGAAGCTTTCTTT
CDR3: CASSLGGITEAFF

V: TRBV3-1
length: 16
J: TRBJ1-5
D: TRBD1
size: NA
DNA: TGTGCCAGCAGCCAAGACACGACAGGGATAGATCAGCCCCAGCATTTT
CDR3: CASSQDTTGIDQPQHF

V: TRBV11-2
length: 16
J: TRBJ2-7
D: NA
size: NA
DNA: TGTGCCAGCAGCACCCTCGTCATTGCAGGGTCGGGCGAGCAGTACTTC
CDR3: CASSTLVIAGSGEQYF

V: TRBV12-3/TRBV12-4
length: 13
J: TRBJ2-5
D: NA
size: NA
DNA: TGTGCCAGCACCTCGGGGCTGCAGGAGACCCAGTACTTC
CDR3: CASTSGLQETQYF

V: TRBV30
length: 11
J: TRBJ2-7
D: NA
size: NA
DNA: TGTGCCTGGAGTTTCTCCTACGAGCAGTACTTC
CDR3: CAWSFSYEQYF

V: TRBV29-1
length: 10
J: TRBJ2-1
D: NA
size: few
DNA: TGCAGCGTTGACGGTAGTGAGCAGTTCTTC
CDR3: CSVDGSEQFF

V: TRBV11-2
length: 14
J: TRBJ2-3
D: NA
size: NA
DNA: TGTGCCAGCAGCTTAGGGGGTGACGGAGATACGCAGTATTTT
CDR3: CASSLGGDGDTQYF

V: TRBV7-9
length: 15
J: TRBJ2-2
D: NA
size: few
DNA: TGTGCCAGCAGCTTTGGGGGGCTGAACACCGGGGAGCTGTTTTTT
CDR3: CASSFGGLNTGELFF

V: TRBV20-1
length: 13
J: TRBJ2-5
D: TRBD1
size: NA
DNA: TGCAGTGCTAGGGGGACAGCACAAGAGACCCAGTACTTC
CDR3: CSARGTAQETQYF

V: TRBV11-2
length: 16
J: TRBJ2-3
D: NA
size: few
DNA: TGTGCCAGCAGCCCGAATGGGGTCCTCGGAACAGATACGCAGTATTTT
CDR3: CASSPNGVLGTDTQYF

V: TRBV29-1
length: 15
J: TRBJ1-2
D: TRBD1
size: few
DNA: TGCAGCGTTGCCGGGACAGGAAAAGCTAACTATGGCTACACCTTC
CDR3: CSVAGTGKANYGYTF

V: TRBV28
length: 16
J: TRBJ2-7
D: NA
size: NA
DNA: TGTGCCAGCAGCTCTTTGTTGTGGCAGAGCTCCTACGAGCAGTACTTC
CDR3: CASSSLLWQSSYEQYF

V: TRBV7-9
length: 14
J: TRBJ2-7
D: TRBD2
size: NA
DNA: TGTGCCAGCAGCTTAGGACTAGCGGGGGAAGAGAAGTACTTC
CDR3: CASSLGLAGEEKYF

V: TRBV6-2/TRBV6-3
length: 15
J: TRBJ2-7
D: TRBD2
size: many
DNA: TGTGCCAGCAGTTTACTAGCGGGGGGAACCTACGAGCAGTACTTC
CDR3: CASSLLAGGTYEQYF

V: TRBV28
length: 15
J: TRBJ2-2
D: TRBD1
size: NA
DNA: TGTGCCAGCAGGCAAGACAGGGCGAACACCGGGGAGCTGTTTTTT
CDR3: CASRQDRANTGELFF

V: TRBV6-5
length: 13
J: TRBJ2-2
D: NA
size: many
DNA: TGTGCCAGCAGTTACTCGAACACCGGGGAGCTGTTTTTT
CDR3: CASSYSNTGELFF

V: TRBV11-1
length: 17
J: TRBJ2-1
D: TRBD1
size: few
DNA: TGTGCCAGCATTGGGACAGGGAAGGGAACGACATACAATGAGCAGTTCTTC
CDR3: CASIGTGKGTTYNEQFF

V: TRBV12-3/TRBV12-4
length: 13
J: TRBJ2-7
D: NA
size: NA
DNA: TGTGCCAGCAGTTTGAACCCCCCCTACGAGCAGTACTTC
CDR3: CASSLNPPYEQYF

V: TRBV12-3/TRBV12-4
length: 14
J: TRBJ2-5
D: NA
size: NA
DNA: TGTGCCAGCAGCCCGTGGCGGTCCCAAGAGACCCAGTACTTC
CDR3: CASSPWRSQETQYF

V: TRBV7-3
length: 14
J: TRBJ2-2
D: TRBD2
size: NA
DNA: TGTGCCAGCATGACTAGCGGGTCGTCGGGGGAGCTGTTTTTT
CDR3: CASMTSGSSGELFF

V: TRBV7-9
length: 12
J: TRBJ2-7
D: NA
size: NA
DNA: TGTGCCAGCAGCCACACCCGGATCGAGCAGTACTTC
CDR3: CASSHTRIEQYF

V: TRBV10-3
length: 18
J: TRBJ2-4
D: TRBD2
size: few
DNA: TGTGCCATCAGTGACACCGCTGAGCGGGGACTAGCCAAAAACATTCAGTACTTC
CDR3: CAISDTAERGLAKNIQYF

V: TRBV12-3/TRBV12-4
length: 14
J: TRBJ2-1
D: NA
size: NA
DNA: TGTGCCAGCAGTTTGGGACACAGGGCCAATGAGCAGTTCTTC
CDR3: CASSLGHRANEQFF

V: TRBV5-6
length: 16
J: TRBJ2-3
D: TRBD2
size: NA
DNA: TGTGCCAGCAGCCCCCGTATAGCGGGGGCCGGGGATACGCAGTATTTT
CDR3: CASSPRIAGAGDTQYF

V: TRBV6-5
length: 12
J: TRBJ1-1
D: NA
size: NA
DNA: TGTGCCAGCAGTTATGGGACAACTGAAGCTTTCTTT
CDR3: CASSYGTTEAFF

V: TRBV20-1
length: 12
J: TRBJ2-1
D: TRBD2
size: few
DNA: TGCAGCACCTCGCCGGGGGGATTTGAGCAGTTCTTC
CDR3: CSTSPGGFEQFF

V: TRBV6-1
length: 15
J: TRBJ1-1
D: NA
size: few
DNA: TGTGCCAGCAGTGAAGCCCTGATGGATGGCACTGAAGCTTTCTTT
CDR3: CASSEALMDGTEAFF

V: TRBV18
length: 16
J: TRBJ2-1
D: TRBD2
size: NA
DNA: TGTGCCAGCTCACCAGGAGGCGGGGGGGCCTACAATGAGCAGTTCTTC
CDR3: CASSPGGGGAYNEQFF

V: TRBV9
length: 15
J: TRBJ1-4
D: TRBD1
size: NA
DNA: TGTGCCAGCAGCGTGGGACAGTTGACTAATGAAAAACTGTTTTTT
CDR3: CASSVGQLTNEKLFF

V: TRBV7-9
length: 14
J: TRBJ2-3
D: NA
size: few
DNA: TGTGCCAGCAGAAAAGATCCGAACACAGATACGCAGTATTTT
CDR3: CASRKDPNTDTQYF

V: TRBV25-1
length: 13
J: TRBJ1-5
D: NA
size: NA
DNA: TGTGCCAGCAGTGTCGCCGGCGATCAGCCCCAGCATTTT
CDR3: CASSVAGDQPQHF

V: TRBV20-1
length: 14
J: TRBJ2-1
D: TRBD2
size: few
DNA: TGCAGTGCCGAAGCGGGGGTCGGCTACAATGAGCAGTTCTTC
CDR3: CSAEAGVGYNEQFF

V: TRBV28
length: 12
J: TRBJ2-3
D: NA
size: few
DNA: TGTGCCAGCAGCCGGTGGGGAGGTGGGCAGTATTTT
CDR3: CASSRWGGGQYF

V: TRBV20-1
length: 14
J: TRBJ2-1
D: TRBD1
size: NA
DNA: TGCAGTGCTAGAGGACAGGGGGCGGTTAATGAGCAGTTCTTC
CDR3: CSARGQGAVNEQFF